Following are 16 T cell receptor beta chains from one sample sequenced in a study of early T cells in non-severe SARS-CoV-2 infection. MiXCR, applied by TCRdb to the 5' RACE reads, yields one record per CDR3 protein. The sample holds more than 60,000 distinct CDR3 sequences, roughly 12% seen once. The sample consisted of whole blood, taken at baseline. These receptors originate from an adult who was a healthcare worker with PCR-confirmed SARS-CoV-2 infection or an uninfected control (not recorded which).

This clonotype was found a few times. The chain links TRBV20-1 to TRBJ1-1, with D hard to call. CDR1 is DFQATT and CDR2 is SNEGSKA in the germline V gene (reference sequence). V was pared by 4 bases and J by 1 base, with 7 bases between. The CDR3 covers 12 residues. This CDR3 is CSATEKNTEAFF. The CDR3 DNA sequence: TGCAGTGCTACGGAGAAGAACACTGAAGCTTTCTTT.

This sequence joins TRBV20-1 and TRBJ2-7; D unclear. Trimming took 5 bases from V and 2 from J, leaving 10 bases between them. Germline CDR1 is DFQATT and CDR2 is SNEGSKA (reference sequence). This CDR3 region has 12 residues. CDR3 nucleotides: TGCAGTGCTCCCGCGGTAGCCTACGAGCAGTACTTC. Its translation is CSAPAVAYEQYF.

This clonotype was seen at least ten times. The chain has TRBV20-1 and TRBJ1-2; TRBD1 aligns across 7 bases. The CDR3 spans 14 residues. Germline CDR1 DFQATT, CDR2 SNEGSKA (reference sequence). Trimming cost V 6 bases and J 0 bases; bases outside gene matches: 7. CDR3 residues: CSARRQGANYGYTF. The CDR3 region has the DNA TGCAGTGCCAGACGGCAGGGGGCTAACTATGGCTACACCTTC.

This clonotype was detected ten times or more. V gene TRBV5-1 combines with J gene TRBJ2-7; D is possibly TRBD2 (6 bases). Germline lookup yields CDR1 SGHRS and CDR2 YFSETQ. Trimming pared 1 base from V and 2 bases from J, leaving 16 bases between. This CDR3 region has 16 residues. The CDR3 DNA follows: TGCGCCAGCAGCTTGATTCGGGGGTCTTACGCCTACGAGCAGTACTTC. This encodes CASSLIRGSYAYEQYF.

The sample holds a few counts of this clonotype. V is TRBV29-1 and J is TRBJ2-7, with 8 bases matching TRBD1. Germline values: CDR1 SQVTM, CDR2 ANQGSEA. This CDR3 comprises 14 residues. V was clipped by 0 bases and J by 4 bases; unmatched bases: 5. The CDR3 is CSVEDRQGSYEQYF. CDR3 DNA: TGCAGCGTTGAAGATAGACAGGGGTCTTACGAGCAGTACTTC.

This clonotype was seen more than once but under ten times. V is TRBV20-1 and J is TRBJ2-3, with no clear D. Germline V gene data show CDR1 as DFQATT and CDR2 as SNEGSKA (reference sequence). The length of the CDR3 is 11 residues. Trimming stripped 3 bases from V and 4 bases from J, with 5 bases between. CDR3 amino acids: CSASWADTQYF. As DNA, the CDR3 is TGCAGTGCTAGCTGGGCAGATACGCAGTATTTT.

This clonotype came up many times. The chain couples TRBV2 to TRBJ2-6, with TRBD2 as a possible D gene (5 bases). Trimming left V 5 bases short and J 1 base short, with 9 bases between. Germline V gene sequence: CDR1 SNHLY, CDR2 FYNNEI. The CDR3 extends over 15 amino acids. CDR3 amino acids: CASSQLDSGANVLTF. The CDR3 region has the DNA TGTGCCAGCAGTCAACTAGATTCTGGGGCCAACGTCCTGACTTTC.

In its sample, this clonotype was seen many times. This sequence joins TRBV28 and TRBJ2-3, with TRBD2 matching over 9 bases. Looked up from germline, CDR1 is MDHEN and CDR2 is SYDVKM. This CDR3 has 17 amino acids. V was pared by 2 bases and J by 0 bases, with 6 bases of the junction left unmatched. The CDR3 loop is CASSLRASGVSTDTQYF. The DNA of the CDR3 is TGTGCCAGCAGTTTACGCGCTAGCGGGGTTAGCACAGATACGCAGTATTTT. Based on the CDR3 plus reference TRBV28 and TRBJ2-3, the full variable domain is DVKVTQSSRYLVKRTGEKVFLECVQDMDHENMFWYRQDPGLGLRLIYFSYDVKMKEKGDIPEGYSVSREKKERFSLILESASTNQTSMYLCASSLRASGVSTDTQYFGPGTRLTVL.

The DNA of the CDR3 is TGTGCCAGCTCACCACCGGACAGGATCTATGGCTACACCTTC. Translated, it gives CASSPPDRIYGYTF. This rearrangement joins TRBV18 to TRBJ1-2; 7 bases line up with TRBD1. In germline, CDR1 is KGHSH, CDR2 LQKENI. The CDR3 is 14 residues long. V lost 0 bases to trimming and J lost 4 bases; unmatched junction nucleotides: 2.

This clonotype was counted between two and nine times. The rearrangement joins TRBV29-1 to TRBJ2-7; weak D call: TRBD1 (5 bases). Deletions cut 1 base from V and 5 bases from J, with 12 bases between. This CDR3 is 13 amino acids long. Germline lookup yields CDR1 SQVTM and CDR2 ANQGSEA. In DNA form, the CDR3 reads TGCAGCGTTGAAGGGACACCGACCAACGAGCAGTACTTC. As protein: CSVEGTPTNEQYF.

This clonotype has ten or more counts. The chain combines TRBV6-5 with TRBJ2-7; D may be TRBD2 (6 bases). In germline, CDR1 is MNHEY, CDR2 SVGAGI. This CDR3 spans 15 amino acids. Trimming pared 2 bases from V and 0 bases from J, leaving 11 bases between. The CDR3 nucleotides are TGTGCCAGCAGTTACGATGGGGGGAGCTCCTACGAGCAGTACTTC. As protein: CASSYDGGSSYEQYF.

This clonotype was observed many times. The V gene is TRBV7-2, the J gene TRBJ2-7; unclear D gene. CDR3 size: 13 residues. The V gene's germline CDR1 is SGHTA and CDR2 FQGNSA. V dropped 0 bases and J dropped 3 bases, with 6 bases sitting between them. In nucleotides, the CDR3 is TGTGCCAGCAGCTTAGCTGAACGCTACGAGCAGTACTTC. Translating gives CASSLAERYEQYF. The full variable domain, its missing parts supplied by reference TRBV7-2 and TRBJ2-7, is GAGVSQSPSNKVTEKGKDVELRCDPISGHTALYWYRQSLGQGLEFLIYFQGNSAPDKSGLPSDRFSAERTGGSVSTLTIQRTQQEDSAVYLCASSLAERYEQYFGPGTRLTVT.

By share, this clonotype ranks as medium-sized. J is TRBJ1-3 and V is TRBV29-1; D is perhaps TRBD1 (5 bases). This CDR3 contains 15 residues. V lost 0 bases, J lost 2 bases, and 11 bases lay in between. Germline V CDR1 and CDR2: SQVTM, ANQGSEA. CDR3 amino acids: CSVEEGGGTGNTIYF. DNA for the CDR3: TGCAGCGTTGAAGAGGGGGGAGGGACTGGAAACACCATATATTTT.

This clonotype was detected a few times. Here the CDR3 DNA reads TGTGCCAGCAGCTTAACCGGGACAGGGCACATGAACACTGAAGCTTTCTTT. This encodes CASSLTGTGHMNTEAFF. The gene calls are TRBV11-2 and TRBJ1-1, with 9 bases identical to TRBD1. The V gene's germline CDR1 is SGHAT and CDR2 FQNNGV. The CDR3 covers 17 residues. V shed 2 bases, J shed 0 bases, and the junction held 7 bases outside the gene matches.

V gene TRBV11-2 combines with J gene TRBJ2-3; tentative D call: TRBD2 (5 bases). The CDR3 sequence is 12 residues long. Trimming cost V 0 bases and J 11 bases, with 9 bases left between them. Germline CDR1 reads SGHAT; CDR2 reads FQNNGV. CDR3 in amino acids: CASSLDLREQYF. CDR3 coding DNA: TGTGCCAGCAGCTTAGATCTACGGGAGCAGTATTTT.

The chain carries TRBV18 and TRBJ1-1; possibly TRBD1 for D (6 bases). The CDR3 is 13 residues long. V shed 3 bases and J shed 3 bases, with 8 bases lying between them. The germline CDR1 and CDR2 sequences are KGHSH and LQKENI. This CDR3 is CASSPRGDTEAFF. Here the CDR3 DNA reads TGTGCCAGCTCACCGAGGGGGGACACTGAAGCTTTCTTT.